This entry is about one T cell receptor beta chain. This entry is derived from a study of control samples from healthy donors and cancer patients. The germline V gene has CDR1 LGHNA and CDR2 YSLEER. V was trimmed by 3 bases and J by 6 bases, leaving 17 bases between them. The CDR3 contains 15 residues. Clones were sequenced by immunoSEQ multiplex PCR, and TCRdb holds only the in-frame ones, with some missing. The sample has 100,000 to 150,000 clones; just under 95% are singletons. Sequenced material: blood. The sequence derives from a man aged 25 to 40 in good health. V usage is TRBV4-3 and J usage is TRBJ1-2; TRBD1 might be the D (6 bases). CDR3 sequence: CASSQDSRVADGYTF. CDR3 coding DNA: TGCGCCAGCAGCCAGGACAGTCGTGTTGCGGATGGCTACACCTTC.